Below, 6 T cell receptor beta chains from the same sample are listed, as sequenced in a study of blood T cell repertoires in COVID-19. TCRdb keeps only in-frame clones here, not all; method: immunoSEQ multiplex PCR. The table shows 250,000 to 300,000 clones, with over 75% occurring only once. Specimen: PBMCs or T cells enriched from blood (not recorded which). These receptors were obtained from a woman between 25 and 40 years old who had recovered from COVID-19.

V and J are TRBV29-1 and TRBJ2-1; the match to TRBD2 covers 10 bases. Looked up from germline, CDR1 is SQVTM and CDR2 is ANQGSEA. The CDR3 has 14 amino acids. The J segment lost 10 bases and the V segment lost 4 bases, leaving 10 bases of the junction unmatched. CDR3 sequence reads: CSVASASGSGEQFF. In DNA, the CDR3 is TGCAGCGTTGCTTCGGCTAGCGGGAGCGGCGAGCAGTTCTTC.

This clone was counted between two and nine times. The CDR3 DNA reads as TGTGCCAGCTCACCACCGGGAACAGGGGGCGCCCAGCCCCAGCATTTT. Translating it yields CASSPPGTGGAQPQHF. The genes are TRBV18 and TRBJ1-5; 9 bases are shared with TRBD1. The ends lost 0 bases at V and 7 bases at J; junction bases unmatched: 7. Germline V gene sequence: CDR1 KGHSH, CDR2 LQKENI. The CDR3 covers 16 residues.

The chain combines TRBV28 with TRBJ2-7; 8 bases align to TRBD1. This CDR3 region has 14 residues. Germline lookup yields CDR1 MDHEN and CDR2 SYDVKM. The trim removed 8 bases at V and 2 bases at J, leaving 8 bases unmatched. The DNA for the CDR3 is TGTGCCAGCCGAACAGGACAGGGAACCTACGAGCAGTACTTC. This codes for CASRTGQGTYEQYF.

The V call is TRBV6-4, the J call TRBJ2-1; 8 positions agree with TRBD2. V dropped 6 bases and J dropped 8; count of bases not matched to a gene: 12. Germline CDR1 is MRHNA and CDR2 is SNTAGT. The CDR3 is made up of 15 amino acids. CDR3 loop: CASSLSGSNSDEQFF. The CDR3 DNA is TGTGCCAGCAGCTTAAGCGGGAGCAACTCGGATGAGCAGTTCTTC.

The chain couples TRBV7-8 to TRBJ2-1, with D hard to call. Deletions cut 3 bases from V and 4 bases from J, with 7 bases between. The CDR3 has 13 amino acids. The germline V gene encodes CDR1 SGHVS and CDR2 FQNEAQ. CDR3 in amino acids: CASSFGRYNEQFF. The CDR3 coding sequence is TGTGCCAGCAGCTTTGGCCGATACAATGAGCAGTTCTTC.

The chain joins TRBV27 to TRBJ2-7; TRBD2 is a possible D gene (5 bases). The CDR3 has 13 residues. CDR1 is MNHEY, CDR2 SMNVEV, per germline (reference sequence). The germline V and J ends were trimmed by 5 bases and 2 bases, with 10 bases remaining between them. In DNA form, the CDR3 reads TGTGCCAGCAGTCCCCTCGGGGCCTACGAGCAGTACTTC. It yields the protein CASSPLGAYEQYF.